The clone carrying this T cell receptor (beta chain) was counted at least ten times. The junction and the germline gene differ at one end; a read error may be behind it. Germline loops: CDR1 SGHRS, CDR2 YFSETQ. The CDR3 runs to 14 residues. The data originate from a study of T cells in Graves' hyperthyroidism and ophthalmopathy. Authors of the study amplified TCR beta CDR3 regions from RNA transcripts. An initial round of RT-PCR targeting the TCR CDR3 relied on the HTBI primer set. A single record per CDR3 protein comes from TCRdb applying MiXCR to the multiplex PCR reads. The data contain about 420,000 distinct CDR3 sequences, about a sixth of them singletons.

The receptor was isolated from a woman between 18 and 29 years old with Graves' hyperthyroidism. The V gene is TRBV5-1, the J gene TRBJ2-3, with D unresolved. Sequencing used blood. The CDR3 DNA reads TGTGCCAGCAGTGAAGGGCAGAGCACAGATACGCAGTATTTT. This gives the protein CASSEGQSTDTQYF.